The present TCR beta chain was sequenced within a study of blood T cell repertoires in COVID-19. Overall study: Acute and convalescent COVID-19 samples came from the United States, Italy and Spain.

Original handling: Amplified reference gene primers provided the basis for estimating nucleated cell counts. The repertoire was sequenced with immunoSEQ multiplex PCR; TCRdb's copy has only in-frame clones and lacks some. Clone size and V and J calls were adopted from that table, with D and trimming inferred from the DNA. The sample lists about 160,000 clones; about 90% were seen once. Trimming shortened V by 4 bases and J by 7 bases, and 16 bases separated the two germline ends. Germline V CDR1 and CDR2: LGHDT, YNNKEL (reference sequence). The CDR3 is 14 residues long. The TCR sequence derives from a man in his sixties with acute or convalescent COVID-19. The sequencing sample was made of peripheral blood. V usage is TRBV3-1 (or the pseudogene TRBV3-2) and J usage is TRBJ1-2; the D is unclear. DNA of the CDR3: TGTGCCAGCAGCCGTGACCAGAGATCGGGTGGCTACACCTTC. Its protein product is CASSRDQRSGGYTF.